The 3 T cell receptor beta chains given below trace back to one sample, sequenced in a study of blood T cell repertoires in COVID-19. Assay used: immunoSEQ multiplex PCR; TCRdb lists only in-frame clones, some missing. Among some 160,000 clones listed, 84% were seen once. The sample taken for sequencing was peripheral blood. All receptors come from a woman of 80 years or more with COVID-19, enrolled during active disease.

The J gene is TRBJ2-7, the V gene TRBV18; 11 bases fit TRBD2. Unmatched junction bases numbered 8, after V lost 3 bases and J lost 4 bases. Germline V gene lookup returns CDR1 KGHSH and CDR2 LQKENI. The CDR3 sequence is 16 residues long. The chain's CDR3 is CASSPVQGLAEYEQYF. The CDR3 DNA is TGTGCCAGCTCACCGGTCCAGGGACTAGCGGAGTACGAGCAGTACTTC.

V is TRBV7-2 and J is TRBJ1-4; 11 bases line up with TRBD1. Per the germline V gene, CDR1 is SGHTA and CDR2 is FQGNSA. This CDR3 contains 15 residues. The junction had 3 bases not matched to a gene; V was cut back by 3 bases and J by 6 bases. The CDR3 sequence is CASSLDRGRDEKLFF. The CDR3 DNA follows: TGTGCCAGCAGCTTGGACAGGGGGCGGGATGAAAAACTGTTTTTT.

The chain recombines TRBV27 with TRBJ2-7, with TRBD1 matching 7 bases. Unmatched junction bases numbered 5, after V lost 5 bases and J lost 4 bases. CDR3 size: 13 residues. The germline V gene has CDR1 MNHEY and CDR2 SMNVEV (reference sequence). CDR3 amino acids: CASSVYRGYEQYF. CDR3 in DNA: TGTGCCAGCAGTGTCTACAGGGGTTACGAGCAGTACTTC.